This TCR beta chain was sequenced during a study of cytomegalovirus exposure and HLA in healthy donors. Study as a whole: Early released data had 65 million to 100 million unique TCRs, all coming from HLA-typed donors. Broader study findings: Investigators reported 150 to 200 TCR beta chains as tied to cytomegalovirus. By a later analysis, the bulk of CMV-associated TCR beta chains appeared HLA-restricted.

The PCR had 60 Vbeta and 13 Jbeta primers. Profiling relied on immunoSEQ multiplex PCR, and the TCRdb table lists in-frame clones only, not all of them. The table lists approximately 190,000 clones, approximately 77% of them singletons. As to this clone: Its antigen remains unidentified.

The germline gives CDR1 SNHLY, CDR2 FYNNEI. Germline trimming cut 5 bases from V and 7 bases from J; bases unmatched to any gene: 11. CDR3 length: 16 amino acids. V gene TRBV2 combines with J gene TRBJ1-2, with 12 bases that match TRBD1. The receptor was isolated from a man aged 40-50 years in good health and CMV-seropositive. Sample: PBMCs. This CDR3 is CASSLASGTGGFGYTF. CDR3 bases: TGTGCCAGCAGTCTTGCGTCGGGGACAGGGGGCTTTGGCTACACCTTC.